This T cell receptor (beta chain) was identified in a study of cytomegalovirus exposure and HLA in healthy donors. Findings and caveats of the study: In a later analysis, TCR beta V- and J-gene trimming showed a link to a missense DCLRE1C variant.

To note about this clone: The antigen is unknown.

This CDR3 spans 13 amino acids. CDR1 and CDR2 from the germline V gene are SGHNT and YYREEE (reference sequence). Trimming left V 1 base short and J 4 bases short, with 8 bases between. The PCR had 60 Vbeta and 13 Jbeta primers. Using immunoSEQ multiplex PCR, the repertoire was profiled, and TCRdb retains in-frame clones only, with some absent. The data show 120,000 or so clones, approximately 17% seen once. Material for sequencing was PBMCs. The receptor comes from a female donor in good health and CMV-seropositive. The chain employs TRBV5-4 and TRBJ2-5; weak D call: TRBD1 (5 bases). The CDR3 reads CASSLWQGETQYF. CDR3 DNA sequence: TGTGCCAGCAGCTTGTGGCAGGGAGAGACCCAGTACTTC.